This TCR beta chain was profiled in a study of cytomegalovirus exposure and HLA in healthy donors. Note on this clone: Its specificity is not known.

Broader study findings: Specificity of three CMV-associated chains for CMV antigens was verified in vitro. Presence/absence analysis assumed near-uniform sequencing depth across donors. Sequencing had likely introduced a cluster of highly shared sequence variants as an artifact.

This PCR relied on a set of 60 Vbeta primers and 13 Jbeta primers. Profiling relied on immunoSEQ multiplex PCR, and the TCRdb table lists in-frame clones only, not all of them. The table lists about 130,000 clones, over 70% of them singletons. This TCR was recovered from a woman aged 35 to 49 in good health and CMV-seronegative. Sequenced material: PBMCs.

The chain's CDR3 is CASSLGRERGDTQYF. The CDR3 region has the DNA TGTGCCAGCAGCCTAGGGCGGGAGCGGGGAGATACGCAGTATTTT. The chain links TRBV5-4 to TRBJ2-3; 7 bases fit TRBD2. The CDR3 is 15 residues long. Trimming took 4 bases from V and 5 from J; bases not matched to a gene: 10. CDR1 and CDR2 (germline): SGHNT, YYREEE (reference sequence).